One and the same sample provided the 32 T cell receptor beta chains below, sequenced in a study of PD-1 blockade in classical Hodgkin lymphoma. TCRdb's copy holds only in-frame clones and misses some; the assay was immunoSEQ multiplex PCR. This table holds roughly 30,000 clones, around 89% found once. As to time point: newly diagnosed, previously untreated cHL patient sample. Starting with thawed PBMCs, CD4+ T cells were purified by magnetic negative selection. Sequenced input: CD4+ T cells from blood. These receptor sequences come from a human donor with classical Hodgkin lymphoma.

The CDR3, as DNA: TGTGCCAGCTCACCACGAGTTGGGGGCACAGGGGTCCACTACGAGCAGTACTTC. Translation: CASSPRVGGTGVHYEQYF. V gene TRBV18 combines with J gene TRBJ2-7; TRBD1 aligns across 7 bases. The V and J ends lost 1 base and 3 bases, in that order; junction bases with no gene match: 15. Germline V lookup: CDR1 KGHSH, CDR2 LQKENI. There are 18 residues in the CDR3.

The chain uses TRBV6-5 and TRBJ2-7, with D perhaps TRBD1 (6 bases). Between the trimmed V and J ends, which lost 5 bases and 4 bases, there was a span of 18 bases. The CDR3 spans 15 residues. Germline assignment: CDR1 MNHEY and CDR2 SVGAGI. This CDR3 is CASSPYQGQIYEQYF. The CDR3 DNA sequence: TGTGCCAGCAGTCCCTACCAAGGACAGATTTACGAGCAGTACTTC.

The rearrangement links TRBV15 to TRBJ1-5; the D gene is possibly TRBD1 (5 bases). CDR1 is LNHNV, CDR2 YYDKDF, per germline (reference sequence). The CDR3 runs to 13 residues. Trimming cost V 1 base and J 9 bases, with 10 bases left between them. This chain's CDR3 is CATSRARELPQHF. The CDR3 DNA reads TGTGCCACCAGCAGAGCCAGGGAATTGCCCCAGCATTTT.

This clone has a single count. This rearrangement joins TRBV2 to TRBJ1-4; D possibly corresponds to TRBD1 (5 bases). The CDR3 is 14 residues long. CDR1 SNHLY and CDR2 FYNNEI come from the germline V gene. The V end was cut by 6 bases, the J end by 3 bases, with 11 bases between. DNA of the CDR3: TGTGCCAGCAGCTACAGGAGCGCTAATGAAAAACTGTTTTTT. It yields the protein CASSYRSANEKLFF.

J is TRBJ2-7 and V is TRBV5-8, with TRBD1 as a possible D gene (6 bases). V lost 1 base and J 5 bases, leaving 16 bases between the germline ends. Germline CDR1 reads SGHTS; CDR2 reads YDEGEE. This CDR3 contains 15 residues. CDR3 amino acids: CASSLSATGTHEQYF. The CDR3 nucleotides read TGTGCCAGCAGCTTGTCGGCGACAGGCACCCACGAGCAGTACTTC.

J is TRBJ2-1 and V is TRBV7-2, with 14 bases identical to TRBD2. Germline CDR1 is SGHTA and CDR2 is FQGNSA. CDR3 length: 19 amino acids. V dropped 7 bases and J dropped 9; count of bases not matched to a gene: 20. Written as DNA, the CDR3 is TGTGCCAGCACCAGACCCCGGAGACTAGCGGGGGGGGGTCAAATTGAGCAGTTCTTC. This encodes CASTRPRRLAGGGQIEQFF.

This chain connects TRBV5-1 to TRBJ1-1; D may be TRBD1 (6 bases). Trimming took 0 bases from V and 5 from J, leaving 11 bases between them. The germline CDR1 and CDR2 sequences are SGHRS and YFSETQ. The CDR3 spans 14 residues. CDR3 residues: CASSLVQGRTEAFF. DNA for the CDR3: TGCGCCAGCAGCTTGGTTCAGGGGCGGACTGAAGCTTTCTTT.

This clone was seen only a few times. The chain links TRBV2 to TRBJ2-2; maybe TRBD2 (5 bases). Germline loops: CDR1 SNHLY, CDR2 FYNNEI. This CDR3 is 14 amino acids long. V gave up 7 bases and J gave up 4 bases, with 13 bases separating them. CDR3 bases: TGTGCCAGCACGGGCATGCGGGTCACCGGGGAGCTGTTTTTT. It codes for CASTGMRVTGELFF.

The chain has TRBV2 and TRBJ2-5; no firm D call. The CDR3 covers 14 residues. V lost 4 bases to trimming and J lost 3 bases, with 12 bases between them. Germline-derived CDR1 and CDR2 are SNHLY and FYNNEI. The CDR3 loop is CASSVKGRKETQYF. In nucleotides, the CDR3 is TGTGCCAGCAGTGTAAAGGGAAGGAAAGAGACCCAGTACTTC.

The chain uses TRBV28 and TRBJ2-7; D unresolved. Germline lookup yields CDR1 MDHEN and CDR2 SYDVKM. This CDR3 contains 12 residues. V was trimmed by 1 base and J by 7 bases, leaving 8 bases between them. The CDR3 here is CASSLLIKEQYF. The CDR3 nucleotides are TGTGCCAGCAGTTTATTGATAAAAGAGCAGTACTTC.

The chain has TRBV28 and TRBJ1-4; 8 bases map to TRBD1. Germline CDR1 and CDR2: MDHEN and SYDVKM. CDR3 length: 12 residues. Trimming took 4 bases from V and 13 from J; bases not matched to a gene: 5. CDR3 residues: CASSSRTGRLFF. CDR3 bases: TGTGCCAGCAGTTCACGGACAGGGAGACTGTTTTTT.

The chain uses TRBV28 and TRBJ1-1; D may be TRBD1 (6 bases). The germline V and J ends were trimmed by 4 bases and 6 bases, with 12 bases remaining between them. The CDR3 runs 13 residues. Germline CDR1 MDHEN, CDR2 SYDVKM. The DNA of the CDR3 is TGTGCCAGCAGTTCCCCAGGGGACGCTGAAGCTTTCTTT. This codes for CASSSPGDAEAFF.

The rearrangement links TRBV5-1 to TRBJ2-5; D ambiguous. This CDR3 has 14 amino acids. Germline CDR1 is SGHRS and CDR2 is YFSETQ. V was cut by 4 bases and J by 3 bases, with 13 bases left in between. This chain's CDR3 is CASSQHGLEETQYF. The CDR3 coding sequence is TGCGCCAGCAGCCAACATGGGCTAGAAGAGACCCAGTACTTC.

This clone was counted a single time. This chain joins TRBV5-1 and TRBJ1-1; 8 nucleotides match TRBD1. The ends lost 0 bases at V and 1 base at J; junction bases unmatched: 2. Germline V gives CDR1 SGHRS, CDR2 YFSETQ. The CDR3 has 15 residues. The CDR3 sequence: CASSLGTGRNTEAFF. The DNA for the CDR3 is TGCGCCAGCAGCTTGGGGACAGGGAGGAACACTGAAGCTTTCTTT.

The chain uses TRBV6-5 and TRBJ2-3, with TRBD2 as a possible D gene (5 bases). From germline, CDR1 is MNHEY and CDR2 SVGAGI. This CDR3 is 12 amino acids long. The V and J ends lost 6 bases and 3 bases respectively, with 7 bases between them. This CDR3 reads CASRDWTDTQYF. The CDR3 nucleotides are TGTGCCAGCAGGGACTGGACAGATACGCAGTATTTT.

The chain recombines TRBV28 with TRBJ2-7; D is unresolved. Trimming removed 3 bases at V and 1 base at J, with 13 bases between. Germline CDR1 reads MDHEN; CDR2 reads SYDVKM. CDR3 length equals 15 residues. CDR3 DNA: TGTGCCAGCAGTTTTGCCAGCAGTCCGTCCTACGAGCAGTACTTC. Protein: CASSFASSPSYEQYF.

The chain couples TRBV28 to TRBJ2-7, with D uncertain. Looked up from germline, CDR1 is MDHEN and CDR2 is SYDVKM. Trimming took off 2 bases at V and 2 bases at J, with 13 bases between the two ends. The CDR3 is 15 amino acids. The CDR3 here is CASSLVGEKTYEQYF. For the CDR3, the DNA is TGTGCCAGCAGTTTAGTCGGCGAGAAAACCTACGAGCAGTACTTC.

This CDR3 is CASSLGQGKGQYF. As DNA, the CDR3 is TGTGCCAGCAGCTTGGGTCAGGGAAAGGGGCAGTACTTC. The chain links TRBV5-6 to TRBJ2-7; D may be TRBD1 (5 bases). Germline assignment: CDR1 SGHDT and CDR2 YYEEEE. The CDR3 sequence is 13 residues long. Trimming shortened V by 0 bases and J by 9 bases, and 13 bases separated the two germline ends.

This clone has a single count. The chain carries TRBV7-9 and TRBJ2-2; unclear D gene. V was pared by 7 bases and J by 7 bases, with 16 bases between. The CDR3 is 14 residues long. The germline gives CDR1 SEHNR, CDR2 FQNEAQ (reference sequence). The CDR3 loop is CASTMDGFGGELFF. The CDR3 region has the DNA TGTGCCAGCACCATGGATGGGTTTGGCGGGGAGCTGTTTTTT.

This clone was found once. The rearrangement uses TRBV5-1 and TRBJ2-3; D gene ambiguous. V was clipped by 6 bases and J by 3 bases, with 17 bases between them. The germline CDR1 and CDR2 sequences are SGHRS and YFSETQ. This CDR3 is built from 15 residues. The CDR3 DNA sequence: TGCGCCAGCATAGCTTGGAACTCACAAACAGATACGCAGTATTTT. Translation gives CASIAWNSQTDTQYF. Using reference TRBV5-1 and TRBJ2-3 for the parts outside the CDR3, the full variable domain is KAGVTQTPRYLIKTRGQQVTLSCSPISGHRSVSWYQQTPGQGLQFLFEYFSETQRNKGNFPGRFSGRQFSNSRSEMNVSTLELGDSALYLCASIAWNSQTDTQYFGPGTRLTVL.

Here the CDR3 DNA reads TGCAGCGTTGAACCCCTCCAGGGTCGGGCAGATACGCAGTATTTT. Translated, it gives CSVEPLQGRADTQYF. The chain recombines TRBV29-1 with TRBJ2-3, with D possibly being TRBD1 (5 bases). V was cut by 2 bases and J by 4 bases, with 16 bases left in between. Germline CDR1 and CDR2: SQVTM and ANQGSEA. This CDR3 is built from 15 residues.

The chain has TRBV7-2 and TRBJ2-5; D possibly corresponds to TRBD2 (7 bases). The CDR3 has 18 amino acids. Trimming took 4 bases from V and 1 from J, leaving 22 bases between them. Germline values: CDR1 SGHTA, CDR2 FQGNSA. CDR3 nucleotides: TGTGCCAGCAGCTATAGACTTGGTGGGAGGGGGGGCCAAGAGACCCAGTACTTC. It specifies CASSYRLGGRGGQETQYF. The variable domain in full, with the rest retrieved from reference TRBV7-2 and TRBJ2-5, is GAGVSQSPSNKVTEKGKDVELRCDPISGHTALYWYRQSLGQGLEFLIYFQGNSAPDKSGLPSDRFSAERTGGSVSTLTIQRTQQEDSAVYLCASSYRLGGRGGQETQYFGPGTRLLVL.

This chain uses TRBV7-2 with TRBJ1-2, with D perhaps TRBD1 (6 bases). This CDR3 has 14 residues. Per the germline V gene, CDR1 is SGHTA and CDR2 is FQGNSA. V was pared by 4 bases and J by 14 bases, with 23 bases between. CDR3 loop: CASSSRKDKGDWTF. The CDR3 DNA reads as TGTGCCAGCAGCTCCAGGAAGGACAAGGGGGATTGGACCTTC.

J is TRBJ2-3 and V is TRBV9, with 7 nucleotides matching TRBD2. The CDR3 is made up of 16 amino acids. The V and J ends lost 0 bases and 2 bases, in that order; junction bases with no gene match: 6. Germline CDR1 is SGDLS and CDR2 is YYNGEE. CDR3 loop: CASSVALAGPTDTQYF. In nucleotides, the CDR3 is TGTGCCAGCAGCGTAGCTTTAGCGGGCCCCACAGATACGCAGTATTTT.

The rearrangement links TRBV27 to TRBJ2-2; D might be TRBD2 (5 bases). The CDR3 has 14 residues. The ends were cut back, 3 bases at V and 4 bases at J, with 9 bases in the middle. Germline V gives CDR1 MNHEY, CDR2 SMNVEV (reference sequence). In nucleotides, the CDR3 is TGTGCCAGCAGTTTGGAGGCTTTCACCGGGGAGCTGTTTTTT. Protein: CASSLEAFTGELFF.

This chain connects TRBV5-1 to TRBJ2-1; 9 bases align to TRBD2. Trimming cost V 0 bases and J 5 bases; bases outside gene matches: 6. The V gene's germline CDR1 is SGHRS and CDR2 YFSETQ. This CDR3 contains 16 residues. This CDR3 is CASSLVAGGQHNEQFF. CDR3 coding DNA: TGCGCCAGCAGCTTGGTGGCGGGGGGGCAGCACAATGAGCAGTTCTTC.

The V gene is TRBV7-2, the J gene TRBJ2-1; D is ambiguous. V was trimmed by 5 bases and J by 5 bases, leaving 13 bases between them. Per germline, CDR1 SGHTA and CDR2 FQGNSA. The CDR3 spans 14 residues. The CDR3 loop reads CASSPEGGHNEQFF. Here the CDR3 DNA reads TGTGCCAGCAGCCCCGAAGGCGGCCACAATGAGCAGTTCTTC.

The chain links TRBV2 to TRBJ1-1; possibly TRBD1 for D (5 bases). Trimming left V 4 bases short and J 5 bases short, with 14 bases between. CDR3 length equals 14 residues. Germline values: CDR1 SNHLY, CDR2 FYNNEI. This chain's CDR3 is CASSVAGRGTEAFF. The CDR3 region has the DNA TGTGCCAGCAGTGTGGCCGGGAGGGGTACTGAAGCTTTCTTT.

The chain has TRBV11-1 and TRBJ2-7, with 7 bases matching TRBD1. Germline loops: CDR1 SGHAT, CDR2 FQDESV (reference sequence). V lost 1 base and J lost 6; bases outside the gene matches: 3. The CDR3 sequence is 13 residues long. CDR3 nucleotide sequence: TGTGCCAGCAGCTTAGGTACAGGGGCCGAGCAGTACTTC. Its protein is CASSLGTGAEQYF. The whole variable domain, filled in from reference TRBV11-1 and TRBJ2-7, reads EAEVAQSPRYKITEKSQAVAFWCDPISGHATLYWYRQILGQGPELLVQFQDESVVDDSQLPKDRFSAERLKGVDSTLKIQPAELGDSAMYLCASSLGTGAEQYFGPGTRLTVT.

The chain is built from TRBV5-1 and TRBJ1-6; D is possibly TRBD1 (6 bases). The CDR3 has 17 residues. The germline V gene encodes CDR1 SGHRS and CDR2 YFSETQ. V lost 5 bases and J lost 7, with 22 bases in between. This CDR3 reads CASSQDSRTVRNSPLHF. The CDR3, as DNA: TGCGCCAGCAGTCAAGATTCCAGGACAGTAAGAAATTCACCCCTCCACTTT.

V and J are TRBV11-3 and TRBJ2-5; D may be TRBD1 or TRBD2 (5 bases each). Deletions cut 1 base from V and 0 bases from J, with 6 bases between. The CDR3 is 14 amino acids. The germline V gene has CDR1 SGHNT and CDR2 YENEEA. As DNA, the CDR3 is TGTGCCAGCAGCTTAGGGGGGTACCAAGAGACCCAGTACTTC. Protein sequence: CASSLGGYQETQYF. The variable domain in full, with the rest retrieved from reference TRBV11-3 and TRBJ2-5, is EAGVVQSPRYKIIEKKQPVAFWCNPISGHNTLYWYLQNLGQGPELLIRYENEEAVDDSQLPKDRFSAERLKGVDSTLKIQPAELGDSAVYLCASSLGGYQETQYFGPGTRLLVL.

The chain links TRBV20-1 to TRBJ2-1; no reliable D call. Germline loops: CDR1 DFQATT, CDR2 SNEGSKA (reference sequence). Trimming removed 2 bases from V and 6 bases from J, with 5 bases in between. This CDR3 is built from 11 residues. The CDR3 sequence: CSARTVNEQFF. CDR3 in DNA: TGCAGTGCTAGAACGGTCAATGAGCAGTTCTTC.